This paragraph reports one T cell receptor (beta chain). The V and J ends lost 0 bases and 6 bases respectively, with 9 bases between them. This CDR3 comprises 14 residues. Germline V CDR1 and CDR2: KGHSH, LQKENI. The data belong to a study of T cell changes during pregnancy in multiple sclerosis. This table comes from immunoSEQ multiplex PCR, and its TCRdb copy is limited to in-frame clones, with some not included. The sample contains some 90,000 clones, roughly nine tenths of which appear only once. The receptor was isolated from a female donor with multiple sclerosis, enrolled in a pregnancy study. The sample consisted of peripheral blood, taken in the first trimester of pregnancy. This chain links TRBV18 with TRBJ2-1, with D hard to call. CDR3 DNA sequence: TGTGCCAGCTCACCACCGAGAGGTAGCAATGAGCAGTTCTTC. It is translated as CASSPPRGSNEQFF.